This T cell receptor beta chain was sequenced in a study of T cells after yellow fever vaccination. In its sample, this clonotype was seen many times. Its cognate antigen is unknown. A 5'RACE template-switching step, the method used to make TCR cDNA, added a universal primer site and UMIs. Via MiXCR, TCRdb re-called the 5' RACE reads, giving one row per CDR3 protein. The sample holds around 140,000 distinct CDR3 sequences, about 6.2% seen once. Germline assignment: CDR1 SGHRS and CDR2 YFSETQ. The CDR3 has 16 amino acids. The trim removed 2 bases at V and 3 bases at J, leaving 7 bases unmatched. Points from the study as a whole: FACS-sorted repertoires might harbor abundant contaminating clonotypes from the bulk population. Most clones from primary vaccination were detected again post-booster (approximately 97% CD4, roughly 91% CD8).

This chain connects TRBV5-1 to TRBJ2-3, with 9 bases lining up with TRBD1. This receptor was taken from a man aged 30 to 39 who received the YFV17D yellow fever vaccine. The input for sequencing was CD4+ T cells sorted from PBMCs, taken 10 days after the yellow fever booster vaccination. The CDR3 sequence is CASSLRTGDSTDTQYF. The CDR3 nucleotides read TGCGCCAGCAGCTTAAGGACAGGGGACTCAACAGATACGCAGTATTTT. The whole variable domain, remainder taken from reference TRBV5-1 and TRBJ2-3, is KAGVTQTPRYLIKTRGQQVTLSCSPISGHRSVSWYQQTPGQGLQFLFEYFSETQRNKGNFPGRFSGRQFSNSRSEMNVSTLELGDSALYLCASSLRTGDSTDTQYFGPGTRLTVL.